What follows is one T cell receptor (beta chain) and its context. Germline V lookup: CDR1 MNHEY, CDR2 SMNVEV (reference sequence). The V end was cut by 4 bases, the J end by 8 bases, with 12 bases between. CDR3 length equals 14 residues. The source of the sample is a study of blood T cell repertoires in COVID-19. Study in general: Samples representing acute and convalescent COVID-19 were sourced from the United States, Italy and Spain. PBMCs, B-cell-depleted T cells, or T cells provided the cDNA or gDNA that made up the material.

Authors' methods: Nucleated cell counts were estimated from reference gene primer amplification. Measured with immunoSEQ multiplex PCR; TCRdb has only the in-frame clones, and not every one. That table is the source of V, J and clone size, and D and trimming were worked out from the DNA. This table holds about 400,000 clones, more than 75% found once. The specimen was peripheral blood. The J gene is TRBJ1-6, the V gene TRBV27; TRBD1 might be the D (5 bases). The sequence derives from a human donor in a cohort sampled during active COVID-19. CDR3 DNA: TGTGCCAGCAGTTCCCCGACAGACGATTCACCCCTCCACTTT. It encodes CASSSPTDDSPLHF.